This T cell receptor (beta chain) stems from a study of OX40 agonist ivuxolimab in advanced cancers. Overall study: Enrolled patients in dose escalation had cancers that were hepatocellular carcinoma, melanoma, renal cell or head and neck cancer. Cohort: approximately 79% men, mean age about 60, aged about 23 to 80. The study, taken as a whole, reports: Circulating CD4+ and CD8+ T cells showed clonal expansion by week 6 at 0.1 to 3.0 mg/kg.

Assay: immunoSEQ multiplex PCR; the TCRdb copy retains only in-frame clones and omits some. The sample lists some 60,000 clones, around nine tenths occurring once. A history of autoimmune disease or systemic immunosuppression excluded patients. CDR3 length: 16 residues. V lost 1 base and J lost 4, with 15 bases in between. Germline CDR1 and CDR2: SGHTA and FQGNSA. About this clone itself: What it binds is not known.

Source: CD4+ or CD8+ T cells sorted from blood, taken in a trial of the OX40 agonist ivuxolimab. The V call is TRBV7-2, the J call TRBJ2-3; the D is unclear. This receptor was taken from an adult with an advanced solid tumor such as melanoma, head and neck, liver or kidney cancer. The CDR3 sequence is CASSLGGPSAADTQYF. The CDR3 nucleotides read TGTGCCAGCAGCTTAGGTGGCCCCTCCGCGGCAGATACGCAGTATTTT.